This note documents a single T cell receptor beta chain sequence. The sample belongs to a study of a mutant IDH1 vaccine in newly diagnosed glioma. Study background: Sex among treated patients split about 60% male, 37.5% female; mean age was about 43 years.

Measured with immunoSEQ multiplex PCR; TCRdb has only the in-frame clones, and not every one. Here the sample spans 55,000 to 70,000 clones, 65% to 90% being singletons. CDR3 length: 16 residues. CDR1 is MGHRA and CDR2 is YSYEKL in the germline V gene. The V gene lost 0 bases and the J gene lost 2 bases, with 8 bases spanning the gap. Documented time point: baseline, week 1 (first vaccination visit). The treatment was: pre-vaccination baseline after standard-of-care therapy. The sample here was PBMCs, taken from a glioma patient treated with radiotherapy, temozolomide or both. The rearrangement joins TRBV4-1 to TRBJ1-6, with D unclear. This clonotype was sampled from a man aged 25-45 years with glioma. This chain's CDR3 is CASSQDGRAYNSPLHF. In DNA form, the CDR3 reads TGCGCCAGCAGCCAAGACGGGAGGGCCTATAATTCACCCCTCCACTTT.